This TCR beta chain came from a study of blood T cell repertoires in COVID-19 (dated by TCRdb to about 2020). Looking at the study overall: Samples from collaborators originated in the United States, Italy and Spain and spanned both the acute and convalescent phases of COVID-19. A freely available public database, intended as a resource for researchers studying the immune response to SARS-CoV-2, is where the repertoires were released. The sample metadata nearly always contained a de-identified subject ID, COVID-19 status, age in years and sex. The prospective study material was composed of cDNA or gDNA derived from T cells, B-cell-depleted T cells, or PBMCs. The samples were drawn from the first 160 participants of the ongoing ImmuneRACE study and from under 1,500 subjects provided by 6 global collaborators. Where available, HLA class I and class II types were taken from metadata supplied by the sample provider and were not determined by assay-based typing. Subjects who had been exposed to COVID-19, were actively infected with it, or had recovered from it provided the deeply sampled blood TCRbeta repertoires that made up the dataset.

Turning to this clone: Its antigen is not yet known. Base qualities are not recorded, but no much larger clone differs from it by a single base.

What the research found in general, with its limitations: The quantity of clinical and demographic metadata differed by source and by participant and was supplied without curation.

Relative to germline, V is 4 bases shorter and J is 7 bases shorter, with 17 bases between their ends. CDR1 SGHRS and CDR2 YFSETQ were looked up in the germline V gene. Counted from cysteine to phenylalanine, this CDR3 has 15 amino acids. This entry keeps only the CDR3 DNA: 45 bases, framed from base 1. TCRbeta CDR3 regions were amplified from genomic DNA by means of the immunoSEQ Assay, a bias-controlled multiplex PCR. Per the authors' processing: Nucleated cell counts per sample were estimated from amplification of reference gene primers within the assay. Sequence reads were collapsed and filtered to measure the absolute abundance of every unique TCRbeta CDR3 rearrangement. For each sample, productive Simpson clonality was calculated as the square root of Simpson's diversity index across productive rearrangements. The source is immuneACCESS, and TCRdb retained only in-frame sequences with V and J called. Part of the clones is not carried over; for the studies checked, unresolved V genes explain less than half of this, and the remainder is unexplained. The DNA was the basis for D and trimming; V, J and clone size are from that table. For this sample the table gives fewer than 350,000 clones, of which over 80% were detected only once. Of the sample, around 3.7% falls within the top ten clones.

The collaborating institutions used their own protocols to collect whole blood in K2EDTA tubes. For TCRbeta analysis, collaborators shipped samples as frozen whole blood, isolated PBMCs, or DNA extracted from either of those sample types. The TCR sequence derives from a woman aged 50 to 60 with active or convalescent COVID-19. Sequencing input: peripheral blood. The sequence joins TRBV5-1 to TRBJ1-4; perhaps TRBD1 is the D gene, with 5 bases matching. In nucleotides, the sequence is TGCGCCAGCAGCCCGATGAGTGTGGGGGGTGAAAAACTGTTTTTT. This is translated as CASSPMSVGGEKLFF.